The 21 T cell receptor beta chains in this list originate from one sample, sequenced in a study of cytomegalovirus exposure and HLA in healthy donors. This PCR relied on a set of 60 Vbeta primers and 13 Jbeta primers. TCRdb keeps only in-frame clones here, not all; method: immunoSEQ multiplex PCR. The sample table includes over 120,000 clones. The sample comprised PBMCs. The receptors come from a male donor in good health and CMV-seronegative.

This chain joins TRBV5-4 and TRBJ1-1, with TRBD1 matching over 9 bases. The V gene end was trimmed by 3 bases and the J gene end by 1 base; junction bases not matched to a gene: 7. CDR1 SGHNT and CDR2 YYREEE come from the germline V gene (reference sequence). There are 16 residues in the CDR3. The DNA for the CDR3 is TGTGCCAGCAGCTCGTTACAGGGGGCGGCGAACACTGAAGCTTTCTTT. It is translated as CASSSLQGAANTEAFF.

This rearrangement joins TRBV5-1 to TRBJ2-5, with 7 positions matching TRBD2. The germline V gene encodes CDR1 SGHRS and CDR2 YFSETQ. J gave up 2 bases and V 1 base, and 5 bases lay outside the gene matches. The CDR3 totals 15 residues. As DNA, the CDR3 is TGCGCCAGCAGCTTGACGACTAGCAGGCAAGAGACCCAGTACTTC. Translating gives CASSLTTSRQETQYF.

The V call is TRBV2, the J call TRBJ1-1; D unresolved. Trimming cost V 5 bases and J 4 bases, with 17 bases left between them. The germline V gene has CDR1 SNHLY and CDR2 FYNNEI. The length of the CDR3 is 15 residues. In DNA, the CDR3 is TGTGCCAGCAGTCCTTCAATCATGGAGGGCACTGAAGCTTTCTTT. Amino acid sequence: CASSPSIMEGTEAFF.

The CDR3 DNA reads TGCGCCAGCAGCCGGCAGGCGGGGGGCGGAGGGAACACCGGGGAGCTGTTTTTT. Amino acids: CASSRQAGGGGNTGELFF. The chain employs TRBV4-3 and TRBJ2-2; TRBD2 matches 8 bases. With 4 bases clipped from V and 1 base from J, the junction kept 11 bases outside the gene matches. The germline V gene has CDR1 LGHNA and CDR2 YSLEER. CDR3 length equals 18 residues.

The chain is built from TRBV6-6 and TRBJ2-5, with D unclear. The CDR3 is 12 amino acids. The germline CDR1 and CDR2 sequences are MNHNY and SVGAGI (reference sequence). V was shortened by 6 bases and J by 3 bases, with 8 bases between the two germline ends. This CDR3 is CASSPSEETQYF. DNA of the CDR3: TGTGCCAGCAGCCCTTCGGAAGAGACCCAGTACTTC.

The chain combines TRBV5-1 with TRBJ1-1; 7 bases fit TRBD1. The CDR3 length is 14 residues. The germline gives CDR1 SGHRS, CDR2 YFSETQ. Losses at the gene ends were 3 bases for V and 4 bases for J; bases not matched to a gene: 6. The CDR3 loop reads CASSSTGAVTEAFF. For the CDR3, the DNA is TGCGCCAGCAGCTCCACAGGGGCGGTCACTGAAGCTTTCTTT.

The V gene is TRBV5-1, the J gene TRBJ2-1; 12 positions agree with TRBD2. The V gene's germline CDR1 is SGHRS and CDR2 YFSETQ. The CDR3 contains 17 residues. After removal of 0 bases from V and 6 bases from J, the junction contained 7 bases not matched to a gene. CDR3 residues: CASSLGAGTSGSNEQFF. The CDR3 region has the DNA TGCGCCAGCAGCTTGGGGGCCGGGACTAGCGGGTCCAATGAGCAGTTCTTC.

The chain couples TRBV5-6 to TRBJ2-7, with D tentatively TRBD2 (6 bases). This CDR3 has 14 residues. Germline CDR1 and CDR2: SGHDT and YYEEEE. Trimming pared 1 base from V and 2 bases from J, leaving 10 bases between. CDR3 amino acids: CASSLTSKTYEQYF. The CDR3 bases are TGTGCCAGCAGCTTGACTAGCAAGACCTACGAGCAGTACTTC.

CDR3 DNA sequence: TGTGCCAGCTCACCCTCCGAGAACTATGGCTACACCTTC. It translates to CASSPSENYGYTF. J is TRBJ1-2 and V is TRBV18, with D unclear. This CDR3 is built from 13 residues. Trimming removed 3 bases from V and 2 bases from J, with 7 bases in between. The germline V gene has CDR1 KGHSH and CDR2 LQKENI.

V is TRBV5-5 and J is TRBJ1-1, with D unresolved. CDR1 and CDR2 (germline): SGHKS, YYEKEE (reference sequence). V was shortened by 0 bases and J by 4 bases, with 13 bases between the two germline ends. The CDR3 totals 15 residues. Here the CDR3 DNA reads TGTGCCAGCAGCTTGGAACGCCCTTGGAGCACTGAAGCTTTCTTT. Translation gives CASSLERPWSTEAFF.

The rearrangement uses TRBV7-2 and TRBJ2-7; D might be TRBD1 (6 bases). The CDR3 totals 14 residues. Trimming removed 9 bases at V and 0 bases at J, with 15 bases between. The germline V gene encodes CDR1 SGHTA and CDR2 FQGNSA. CDR3 amino acids: CASRLQGASYEQYF. The CDR3 nucleotides read TGTGCCAGTAGGTTACAGGGTGCCTCCTACGAGCAGTACTTC.

V usage is TRBV18 and J usage is TRBJ2-7, with D maybe TRBD1 (6 bases). Looked up from germline, CDR1 is KGHSH and CDR2 is LQKENI. There are 12 residues in the CDR3. Trimming left V 5 bases short and J 5 bases short, with 10 bases between. Here the CDR3 reads CASSSQGNEQYF. The CDR3 nucleotides are TGTGCCAGCTCATCGCAGGGGAACGAGCAGTACTTC. The full variable domain, rest sourced from reference TRBV18 and TRBJ2-7, is NAGVMQNPRHLVRRRGQEARLRCSPMKGHSHVYWYRQLPEEGLKFMVYLQKENIIDESGMPKERFSAEFPKEGPSILRIQQVVRGDSAAYFCASSSQGNEQYFGPGTRLTVT.

This chain uses TRBV5-4 with TRBJ2-5, with TRBD1 identical over 7 bases. V shed 0 bases and J 5 bases; nucleotides not matched to a gene: 4. The CDR3 is 14 residues long. Germline V gives CDR1 SGHNT, CDR2 YYREEE (reference sequence). CDR3 in amino acids: CASSLGQGGETQYF. Written as DNA, the CDR3 is TGTGCCAGCAGCTTGGGACAGGGCGGTGAGACCCAGTACTTC.

This chain links TRBV18 with TRBJ1-3; D remains ambiguous. CDR1 is KGHSH, CDR2 LQKENI, per germline. CDR3 length: 16 residues. Trimming shortened V by 0 bases and J by 0 bases, and 9 bases separated the two germline ends. This chain's CDR3 is CASSPPQILSGNTIYF. CDR3 DNA sequence: TGTGCCAGCTCACCACCACAGATCCTCTCTGGAAACACCATATATTTT.

This chain uses TRBV7-2 with TRBJ1-1; D may be TRBD1 (6 bases). This CDR3 region has 16 residues. Germline CDR1 reads SGHTA; CDR2 reads FQGNSA. V dropped 5 bases and J dropped 0 bases, with 16 bases sitting between them. DNA for the CDR3: TGTGCCAGCAGCATTGGGCCGGGACATATGAACACTGAAGCTTTCTTT. Amino acids: CASSIGPGHMNTEAFF.

The V call is TRBV2, the J call TRBJ2-7; 8 bases align to TRBD1. The CDR3 length is 15 residues. V gave up 2 bases and J gave up 2 bases; unmatched junction bases: 5. Germline-derived CDR1 and CDR2 are SNHLY and FYNNEI. In DNA, the CDR3 is TGTGCCAGCAGTGAAAGACAGGGGTTTGCCTACGAGCAGTACTTC. Protein: CASSERQGFAYEQYF.

The V call is TRBV30, the J call TRBJ2-7, with a weak D call TRBD1 (6 bases). CDR3 length: 15 amino acids. In germline, CDR1 is GTSNPN, CDR2 SVGIG (reference sequence). Trimming cost V 0 bases and J 0 bases, with 12 bases left between them. In nucleotides, the CDR3 is TGTGCCTGGAGTGTATCAGGGGCCCCCTCCTACGAGCAGTACTTC. This sequence encodes CAWSVSGAPSYEQYF.

The V and J genes are TRBV4-2 and TRBJ2-7, with D tentatively TRBD2 (5 bases). Germline V gives CDR1 LGHNA, CDR2 YNFKEQ. This CDR3 has 14 amino acids. V dropped 4 bases and J dropped 6 bases, with 16 bases sitting between them. The CDR3: CASSRERQLAEQYF. The CDR3 nucleotides read TGTGCCAGCAGCCGGGAGAGGCAGCTGGCCGAGCAGTACTTC.

The chain combines TRBV6-5 with TRBJ1-5; unclear D gene. With 8 bases removed from V and 3 bases from J, the gap between germline ends came to 14 bases. The germline V gene encodes CDR1 MNHEY and CDR2 SVGAGI. The CDR3 extends over 14 amino acids. The CDR3 loop reads CASGKAGYNQPQHF. CDR3 in DNA: TGTGCCAGCGGAAAGGCAGGCTACAATCAGCCCCAGCATTTT.

The gene calls are TRBV4-3 and TRBJ1-1, with TRBD1 as a possible D gene (6 bases). V lost 4 bases, J lost 5 bases, and 17 bases lay in between. This CDR3 contains 15 residues. Germline CDR1 and CDR2: LGHNA and YSLEER. CDR3 amino acids: CASSPQKGGWTEAFF. As DNA, the CDR3 is TGCGCCAGCAGCCCCCAAAAAGGGGGATGGACTGAAGCTTTCTTT.

CDR3 bases: TGTGCCAGCAGCTCGCGGTCCCAACTCTCGGAGCAGTACTTC. As protein: CASSSRSQLSEQYF. The chain is built from TRBV9 and TRBJ2-7; no clear D gene. Germline V gene lookup returns CDR1 SGDLS and CDR2 YYNGEE. V gave up 4 bases and J gave up 7 bases, with 18 bases separating them. The CDR3 spans 14 residues.